This TCR beta chain was recovered during a study of control samples from healthy donors and cancer patients. TCRdb keeps only in-frame clones here, not all; method: immunoSEQ multiplex PCR. The table lists roughly 94,000 clones, roughly 83% of them singletons, with roughly 39% in the top ten. This clone was seen a few times. The source is a man in his 70s with lung cancer. Sequencing was done on a sample of PBMCs.

CDR3 amino acids: CASSIKGGSSTDTQYF. CDR3 bases: TGTGCCAGTAGTATAAAGGGGGGCTCTAGCACAGATACGCAGTATTTT. The chain couples TRBV19 to TRBJ2-3, with D perhaps given as TRBD1 or TRBD2 (6 bases each). V was clipped by 2 bases and J by 0 bases, with 12 bases between them. CDR3 length equals 16 residues. Germline V lookup: CDR1 LNHDA, CDR2 SQIVND (reference sequence).